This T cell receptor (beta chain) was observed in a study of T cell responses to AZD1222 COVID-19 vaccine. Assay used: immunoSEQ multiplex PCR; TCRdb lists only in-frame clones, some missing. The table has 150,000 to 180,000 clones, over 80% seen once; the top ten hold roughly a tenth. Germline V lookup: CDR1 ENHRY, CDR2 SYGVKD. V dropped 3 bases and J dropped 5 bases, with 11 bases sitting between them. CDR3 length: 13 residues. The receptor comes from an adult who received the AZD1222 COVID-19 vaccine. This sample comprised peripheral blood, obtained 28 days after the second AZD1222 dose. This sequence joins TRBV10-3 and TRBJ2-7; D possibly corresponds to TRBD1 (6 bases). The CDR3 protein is CAISDRGEDEQYF. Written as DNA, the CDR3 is TGTGCCATCAGTGACAGGGGAGAGGACGAGCAGTACTTC.